One and the same sample provided the 5 T cell receptor beta chains below, sequenced in a study of radiotherapy plus CTLA-4 blockade in lung cancer. Some clones are missing from TCRdb's copy, which holds only in-frame ones; the method was immunoSEQ multiplex PCR. The sample includes around 85,000 clones, approximately 86% of them seen just once. This material consisted of peripheral blood, taken from a patient treated with radiotherapy plus ipilimumab. The receptors derive from a human donor with non-small cell lung cancer who had a partial response to radiotherapy plus ipilimumab.

The V call is TRBV30, the J call TRBJ2-5; 9 nucleotides line up with TRBD1. Per the germline V gene, CDR1 is GTSNPN and CDR2 is SVGIG (reference sequence). The CDR3 length is 15 residues. V was pared by 0 bases and J by 4 bases, with 6 bases of the junction left unmatched. CDR3 residues: CAWSVTGGASETQYF. The CDR3 DNA follows: TGTGCCTGGAGTGTAACAGGGGGCGCGTCAGAGACCCAGTACTTC.

This clone was detected a few times. The DNA for the CDR3 is TGTGCCAGCAGCCCCGCCGGGTCTGGAAACACCATATATTTT. It translates to CASSPAGSGNTIYF. The chain is built from TRBV28 and TRBJ1-3; D remains ambiguous. With 6 bases removed from V and 1 base from J, the gap between germline ends came to 10 bases. Germline V gene lookup returns CDR1 MDHEN and CDR2 SYDVKM. CDR3 size: 14 residues.

The chain uses TRBV19 and TRBJ2-1, with D possibly being TRBD1 (6 bases). V was clipped by 4 bases and J by 0 bases, with 13 bases between them. From germline, CDR1 is LNHDA and CDR2 SQIVND (reference sequence). The CDR3 contains 16 residues. The CDR3 nucleotides read TGTGCCAGTAGTACAGGGGAATTAAGCTCCTACAATGAGCAGTTCTTC. Protein sequence: CASSTGELSSYNEQFF.

The chain combines TRBV19 with TRBJ1-3; TRBD1 is a possible D gene (6 bases). Germline V gene lookup returns CDR1 LNHDA and CDR2 SQIVND (reference sequence). The CDR3 loop spans 15 amino acids. Trimming removed 5 bases from V and 4 bases from J, with 15 bases in between. CDR3 residues: CASSPTGSLGNTIYF. The CDR3 DNA is TGTGCCAGTAGTCCGACAGGTTCTCTCGGAAACACCATATATTTT.

The V and J genes are TRBV6-5 and TRBJ2-7, with 9 bases lining up with TRBD2. The CDR3 is made up of 13 amino acids. V lost 6 bases and J lost 5; bases outside the gene matches: 5. The germline CDR1 and CDR2 sequences are MNHEY and SVGAGI. This CDR3 is CASRGGGGHEQYF. As DNA, the CDR3 is TGTGCCAGCAGAGGCGGGGGGGGACACGAGCAGTACTTC.